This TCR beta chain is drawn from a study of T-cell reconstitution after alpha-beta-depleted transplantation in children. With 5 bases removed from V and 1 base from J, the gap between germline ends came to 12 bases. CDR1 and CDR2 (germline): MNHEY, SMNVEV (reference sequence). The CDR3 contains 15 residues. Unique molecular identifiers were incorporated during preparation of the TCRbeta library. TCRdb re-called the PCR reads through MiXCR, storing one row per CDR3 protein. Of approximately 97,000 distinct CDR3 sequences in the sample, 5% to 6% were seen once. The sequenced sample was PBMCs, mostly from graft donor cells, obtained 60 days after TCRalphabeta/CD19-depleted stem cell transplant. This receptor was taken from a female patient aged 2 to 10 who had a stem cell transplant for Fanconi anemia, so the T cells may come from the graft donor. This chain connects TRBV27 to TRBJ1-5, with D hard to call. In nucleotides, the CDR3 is TGTGCCAGCAGTGCCTACAGAGGGAGCAATCAGCCCCAGCATTTT. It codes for CASSAYRGSNQPQHF.